This T cell receptor (beta chain) came from a study of cytomegalovirus exposure and HLA in healthy donors. CDR1 SGHTA and CDR2 FQGNSA come from the germline V gene. CDR3 length: 15 residues. J gave up 2 bases and V 1 base, and 3 bases lay outside the gene matches. Nominally healthy donors provided the samples, though records likely missed some immune exposures. 60 Vbeta and 13 Jbeta primers were used in PCR. The assay was immunoSEQ multiplex PCR, and TCRdb's table has in-frame clones only and misses some. The data contain some 190,000 clones, 80% of them singletons. This TCR was recovered from a woman in her twenties or thirties in good health and CMV-seronegative. Sequenced sample: PBMCs. The gene calls are TRBV7-2 and TRBJ2-3, with TRBD2 matching 7 bases. The CDR3 bases are TGTGCCAGCAGCTTAGGGCTAGCGGACACAGATACGCAGTATTTT. Its protein is CASSLGLADTDTQYF.